This TCR beta chain was found in a study of CD8+CD57+ T cells in acquired aplastic anemia. Genomic DNA, the template, was used for profiling of the TCR beta VDJ and CDR3. TCRdb recomputed calls from the reads with MiXCR, one row per CDR3 protein. The sample lists just over 200,000 distinct CDR3 sequences, roughly 60% occurring once. Germline lookup yields CDR1 SQVTM and CDR2 ANQGSEA. The V gene lost 4 bases and the J gene lost 6 bases, with 12 bases spanning the gap. The CDR3 has 12 residues. CD8+CD57+ cell expansion, shown by flow cytometry, had occurred in the patients selected for sequencing. Source material: sorted CD4+, CD8+, or CD8+CD57+ T cells (not recorded which) from PBMCs. The J gene is TRBJ1-1, the V gene TRBV29-1; tentative D call: TRBD1 (5 bases). The TCR comes from a human donor with aplastic anemia. The CDR3 protein is CSVAYGHPEAFF. For the CDR3, the DNA is TGCAGCGTTGCTTACGGACACCCTGAAGCTTTCTTT.